The 14 T cell receptor beta chains reported below all come from one sample, sequenced in a study of blood T cells in healthy people across ages. A second 7 to 11 cycle PCR used barcoded and J-beta primers. TCRdb reprocessed the 5' RACE reads via MiXCR and lists one record per CDR3 protein. The sample holds fewer than 1.5 million distinct CDR3 sequences; around two fifths are singletons and the top ten take approximately 7.9%. Sequencing used blood. All receptors derive from a woman younger than 35 in good health.

This chain joins TRBV2 and TRBJ1-1; TRBD1 matches at 7 bases. This CDR3 has 13 residues. The V gene's germline CDR1 is SNHLY and CDR2 FYNNEI. Trimming took 5 bases from V and 6 from J; bases not matched to a gene: 6. Here the CDR3 DNA reads TGTGCCAGCAGTTCCACAGGGGCTTCTGAAGCTTTCTTT. Translated, it gives CASSSTGASEAFF. Drawing the rest from reference TRBV2 and TRBJ1-1, the complete variable domain is EPEVTQTPSHQVTQMGQEVILRCVPISNHLYFYWYRQILGQKVEFLVSFYNNEISEKSEIFDDQFSVERPDGSNFTLKIRSTKLEDSAMYFCASSSTGASEAFFGQGTRLTVV.

The chain couples TRBV29-1 to TRBJ1-2; D gene unclear. The CDR3 length is 12 residues. Per germline, CDR1 SQVTM and CDR2 ANQGSEA. Trimming removed 6 bases at V and 6 bases at J, with 14 bases between. For the CDR3, the DNA is TGCAGCGTGGACGGGCGGCGGGATGGCTACACCTTC. Amino acids: CSVDGRRDGYTF.

The chain couples TRBV19 to TRBJ2-1, with D perhaps TRBD1 (5 bases). This CDR3 spans 15 amino acids. From germline, CDR1 is LNHDA and CDR2 SQIVND (reference sequence). Deletions cut 1 base from V and 4 bases from J, with 11 bases between. This chain's CDR3 is CASSIAAGSYNEQFF. In nucleotides, the CDR3 is TGTGCCAGTAGTATAGCGGCAGGGTCTTACAATGAGCAGTTCTTC.

This chain uses TRBV28 with TRBJ2-7; tentatively, D is TRBD1 (5 bases). This CDR3 has 16 amino acids. V was shortened by 5 bases and J by 2 bases, with 19 bases between the two germline ends. CDR1 is MDHEN and CDR2 is SYDVKM in the germline V gene. The CDR3 DNA is TGTGCCAGCAGTGCGCCTCAGGGCAGTATCCCCTACGAGCAGTACTTC. This encodes CASSAPQGSIPYEQYF. The full variable domain, in which reference TRBV28 and TRBJ2-7 provide the parts outside the CDR3, is DVKVTQSSRYLVKRTGEKVFLECVQDMDHENMFWYRQDPGLGLRLIYFSYDVKMKEKGDIPEGYSVSREKKERFSLILESASTNQTSMYLCASSAPQGSIPYEQYFGPGTRLTVT.

The genes are TRBV11-1 and TRBJ1-5; D perhaps matches TRBD1 (6 bases). V dropped 5 bases and J dropped 3 bases, with 11 bases sitting between them. The CDR3 spans 14 residues. CDR1 and CDR2 (germline): SGHAT, FQDESV (reference sequence). CDR3 amino acids: CASSKGGNNQPQHF. The CDR3 region has the DNA TGTGCCAGCAGCAAGGGGGGTAACAATCAGCCCCAGCATTTT. The full variable domain, completed using reference TRBV11-1 and TRBJ1-5, is EAEVAQSPRYKITEKSQAVAFWCDPISGHATLYWYRQILGQGPELLVQFQDESVVDDSQLPKDRFSAERLKGVDSTLKIQPAELGDSAMYLCASSKGGNNQPQHFGDGTRLSIL.

The CDR3 spells CSVPRGGPIQETQYF. The DNA for the CDR3 is TGCAGCGTTCCACGGGGCGGTCCAATCCAAGAGACCCAGTACTTC. The J gene is TRBJ2-7, the V gene TRBV29-1; D tentatively fits TRBD1 or TRBD2 (5 bases each). The J call may be faulty, since TRBJ2-5 better matches the DNA end. The CDR3 sequence is 15 residues long. Germline-derived CDR1 and CDR2 are SQVTM and ANQGSEA.

The table lists this clonotype with a few counts. The rearrangement links TRBV6-2 or TRBV6-3 to TRBJ1-1, with 7 bases identical to TRBD1. Trimming removed 8 bases from V and 5 bases from J; junction bases left unmatched: 5. The CDR3 has 12 amino acids. The germline CDR1 and CDR2 sequences are MNHEY and SVGEGT. CDR3 region: CASLSQGTEAFF. The CDR3 DNA reads as TGTGCCAGCCTATCACAGGGGACTGAAGCTTTCTTT.

This clonotype was detected a few times. The genes are TRBV4-2 and TRBJ1-4, with D unresolved. This CDR3 comprises 16 residues. Germline V gives CDR1 LGHNA, CDR2 YNFKEQ. The V and J ends lost 2 bases and 6 bases respectively, with 16 bases between them. The CDR3 spells CASSQPSAAQDEKLFF. For the CDR3, the DNA is TGTGCCAGCAGCCAACCCTCGGCAGCCCAGGATGAAAAACTGTTTTTT.

Points on this clonotype: One end of the junction varies from germline; a read error may be responsible. The J gene is TRBJ2-1, the V gene TRBV28; weak D call: TRBD1 (6 bases). CDR1 and CDR2 from the germline V gene are MDHEN and SYDVKM. This CDR3 contains 13 residues. The CDR3 spells CAGSDPNREKQFF. CDR3 DNA sequence: TGTGCCGGCAGCGATCCGAACAGGGAGAAGCAGTTCTTC.

The chain uses TRBV5-6 and TRBJ2-3, with 10 bases lining up with TRBD2. Germline V gene sequence: CDR1 SGHDT, CDR2 YYEEEE. The V gene end was trimmed by 7 bases and the J gene end by 6 bases; junction bases not matched to a gene: 8. This CDR3 is 14 amino acids long. CDR3 amino acids: CASATGLAADTQYF. CDR3 coding DNA: TGTGCCAGCGCAACCGGACTAGCGGCTGATACGCAGTATTTT.

The V and J genes are TRBV6-1 and TRBJ2-1; D remains ambiguous. Germline lookup yields CDR1 MNHNS and CDR2 SASEGT. The CDR3 length is 16 residues. V lost 0 bases and J 7 bases, leaving 16 bases between the germline ends. DNA of the CDR3: TGTGCCAGCAGTGAAGCGGCCAGCCTGGGATCAAATGAGCAGTTCTTC. Its protein product is CASSEAASLGSNEQFF.

This chain uses TRBV7-2 with TRBJ2-5; 10 bases align to TRBD2. The CDR3 covers 15 residues. V lost 5 bases to trimming and J lost 11 bases; unmatched junction nucleotides: 14. Germline CDR1 SGHTA, CDR2 FQGNSA. CDR3 loop: CASSPGSGGAVEQYF. In DNA form, the CDR3 reads TGTGCCAGCAGCCCCGGCAGCGGGGGGGCAGTTGAGCAGTACTTC.

Note on this clonotype: The junction shows a germline mismatch at one end, possibly a read error. The chain joins TRBV5-1 to TRBJ2-1; TRBD2 aligns across 7 bases. The germline gives CDR1 SGHRS, CDR2 YFSETQ. The CDR3 covers 16 residues. This CDR3 reads CASSDSWGTTYNGQFF. The CDR3 DNA reads TGCGCCAGCTCAGACTCGTGGGGGACTACCTACAATGGGCAGTTCTTC.

CDR3 sequence reads: CASSLGPGRENTIYF. CDR3 bases: TGTGCCAGCAGCTTAGGTCCAGGGAGAGAGAACACCATATATTTT. The rearrangement joins TRBV7-2 to TRBJ1-3; a possible D gene is TRBD1 (5 bases). V lost 1 base to trimming and J lost 7 bases, with 14 bases between them. CDR1 is SGHTA, CDR2 FQGNSA, per germline. CDR3 length equals 15 residues. The complete variable domain, with remaining parts taken from reference TRBV7-2 and TRBJ1-3, reads GAGVSQSPSNKVTEKGKDVELRCDPISGHTALYWYRQSLGQGLEFLIYFQGNSAPDKSGLPSDRFSAERTGGSVSTLTIQRTQQEDSAVYLCASSLGPGRENTIYFGEGSWLTVV.